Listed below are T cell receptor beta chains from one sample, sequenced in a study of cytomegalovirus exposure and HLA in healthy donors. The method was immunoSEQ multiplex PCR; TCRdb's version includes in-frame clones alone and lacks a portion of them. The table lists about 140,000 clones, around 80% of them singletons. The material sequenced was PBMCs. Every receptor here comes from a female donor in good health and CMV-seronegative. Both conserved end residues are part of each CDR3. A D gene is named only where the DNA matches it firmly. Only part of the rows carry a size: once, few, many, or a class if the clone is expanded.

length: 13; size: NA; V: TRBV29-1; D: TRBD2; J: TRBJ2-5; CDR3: CSVELAGGETQYF; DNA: TGCAGCGTTGAATTAGCGGGGGGAGAGACCCAGTACTTC
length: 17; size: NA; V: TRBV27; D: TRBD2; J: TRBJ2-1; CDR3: CASSLPSLATDYNEQFF; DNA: TGTGCCAGCAGCCTCCCCTCACTAGCGACGGACTACAATGAGCAGTTCTTC
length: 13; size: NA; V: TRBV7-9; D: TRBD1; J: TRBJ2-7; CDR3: CASSSTGTNEQYF; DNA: TGTGCCAGCAGCTCGACAGGGACCAACGAGCAGTACTTC
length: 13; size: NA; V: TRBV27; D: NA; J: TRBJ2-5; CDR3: CASSSRLEETQYF; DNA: TGTGCCAGCAGTTCCCGCCTAGAAGAGACCCAGTACTTC
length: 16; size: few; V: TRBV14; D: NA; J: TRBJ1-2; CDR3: CASSPAGNIANYGYTF; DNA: TGTGCCAGCAGCCCGGCAGGGAATATTGCTAACTATGGCTACACCTTC
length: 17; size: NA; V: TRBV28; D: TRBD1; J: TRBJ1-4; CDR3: CASSLGTGGTTNEKLFF; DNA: TGTGCCAGCAGTTTAGGAACAGGGGGCACGACTAATGAAAAACTGTTTTTT
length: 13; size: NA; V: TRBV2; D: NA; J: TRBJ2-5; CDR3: CASSEGGRETQYF; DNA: TGTGCCAGCAGTGAAGGGGGCCGGGAGACCCAGTACTTC
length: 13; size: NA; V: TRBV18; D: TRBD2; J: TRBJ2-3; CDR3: CASSPEREDTQYF; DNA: TGTGCCAGCTCACCGGAGCGGGAGGATACGCAGTATTTT
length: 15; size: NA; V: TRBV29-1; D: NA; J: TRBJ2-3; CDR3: CSVEGSENRADTQYF; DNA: TGCAGCGTTGAAGGGTCAGAAAACAGGGCAGATACGCAGTATTTT
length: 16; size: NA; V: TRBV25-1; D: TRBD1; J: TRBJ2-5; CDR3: CASSVWGQGYQETQYF; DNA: TGTGCCAGCAGTGTTTGGGGACAGGGGTATCAAGAGACCCAGTACTTC
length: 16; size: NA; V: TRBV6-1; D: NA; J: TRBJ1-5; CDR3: CASSGPGKVANQPQHF; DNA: TGTGCCAGCAGTGGGCCAGGTAAGGTTGCCAATCAGCCCCAGCATTTT
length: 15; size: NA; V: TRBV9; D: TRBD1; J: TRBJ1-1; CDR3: CASSEWDREAAEAFF; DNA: TGTGCCAGCAGCGAGTGGGACAGGGAGGCGGCTGAAGCTTTCTTT
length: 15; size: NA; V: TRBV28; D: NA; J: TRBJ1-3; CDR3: CASSLFGGAGNTIYF; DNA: TGTGCCAGCAGTTTGTTCGGGGGTGCCGGAAACACCATATATTTT
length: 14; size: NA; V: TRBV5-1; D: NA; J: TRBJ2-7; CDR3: CASSLTLSSYEQYF; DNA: TGCGCCAGCAGCTTGACACTATCCTCCTACGAGCAGTACTTC
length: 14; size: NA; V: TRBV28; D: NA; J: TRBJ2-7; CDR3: CASSWDIPPYEQYF; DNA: TGTGCCAGCAGTTGGGACATTCCCCCCTACGAGCAGTACTTC
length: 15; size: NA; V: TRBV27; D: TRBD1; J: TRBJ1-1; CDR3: CASSTTLRDRGKAFF; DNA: TGTGCCAGCAGTACTACCCTCCGGGACAGGGGAAAAGCTTTCTTT
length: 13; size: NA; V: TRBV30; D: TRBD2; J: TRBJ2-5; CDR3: CASRTSGKETQYF; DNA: TGTGCCTCACGGACTAGCGGGAAAGAGACCCAGTACTTC